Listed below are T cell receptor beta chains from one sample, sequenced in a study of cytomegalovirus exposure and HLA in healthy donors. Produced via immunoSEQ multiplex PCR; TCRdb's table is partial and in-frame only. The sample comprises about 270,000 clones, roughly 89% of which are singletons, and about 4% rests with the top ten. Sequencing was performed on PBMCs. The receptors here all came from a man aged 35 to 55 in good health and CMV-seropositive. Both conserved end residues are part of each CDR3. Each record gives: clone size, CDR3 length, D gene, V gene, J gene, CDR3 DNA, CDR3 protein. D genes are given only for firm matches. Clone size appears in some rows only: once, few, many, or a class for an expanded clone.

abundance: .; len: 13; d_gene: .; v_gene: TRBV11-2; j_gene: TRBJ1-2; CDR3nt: TGTGCCAGCAGCTTAGGGCCATCCTATGGCTACACCTTC; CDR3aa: CASSLGPSYGYTF
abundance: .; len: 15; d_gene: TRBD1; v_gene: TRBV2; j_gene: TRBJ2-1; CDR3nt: TGTGCCAGCAGTCCCCCGCCAGACAGGGGGAATGAGCAGTTCTTC; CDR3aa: CASSPPPDRGNEQFF
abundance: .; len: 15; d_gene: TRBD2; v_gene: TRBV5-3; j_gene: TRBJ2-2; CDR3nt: TGTGCCAGAAGATGGGGACTAGCGGTGGTGGGGGAGCTGTTTTTT; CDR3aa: CARRWGLAVVGELFF
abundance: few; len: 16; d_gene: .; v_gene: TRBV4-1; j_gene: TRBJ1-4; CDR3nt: TGCGCCAGCAGCCAAGGTTGGGGCGCAACTAATGAAAAACTGTTTTTT; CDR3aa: CASSQGWGATNEKLFF
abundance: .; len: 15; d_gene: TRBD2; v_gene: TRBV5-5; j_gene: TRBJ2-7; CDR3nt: TGTGCCAGCAGCTTAGCGGGAGGGAAACTCTACGAGCAGTACTTC; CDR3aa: CASSLAGGKLYEQYF
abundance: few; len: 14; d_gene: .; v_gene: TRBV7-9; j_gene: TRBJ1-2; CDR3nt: TGTGCCAGTCCCGGGACTGATCCTAACTATGGCTACACCTTC; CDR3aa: CASPGTDPNYGYTF
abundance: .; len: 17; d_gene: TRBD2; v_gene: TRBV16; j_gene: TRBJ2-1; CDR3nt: TGTGCCAGCAGCCAATCGAAAGCTAGCGGGAGGTCCAATGAGCAGTTCTTC; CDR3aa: CASSQSKASGRSNEQFF
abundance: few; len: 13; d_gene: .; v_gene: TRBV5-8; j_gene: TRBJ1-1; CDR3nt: TGTGCCAGCAGCGGACTGAACTTACCTGAAGCTTTCTTT; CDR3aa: CASSGLNLPEAFF
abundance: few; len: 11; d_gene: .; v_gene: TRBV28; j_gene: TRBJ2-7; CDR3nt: TGTGCCAGCAGTCGGTACTACGAGCAGTACTTC; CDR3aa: CASSRYYEQYF
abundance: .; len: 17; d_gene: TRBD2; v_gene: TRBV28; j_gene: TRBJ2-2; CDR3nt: TGTGCCAGCAGAAGACGGAAGAGCGGGGGTAACACCGGGGAGCTGTTTTTT; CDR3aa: CASRRRKSGGNTGELFF
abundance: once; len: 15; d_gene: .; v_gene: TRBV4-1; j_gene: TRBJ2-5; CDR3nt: TGCGCCAGCAGCCAAGATCGGAGCGGAGCCCGGACCCAGTACTTC; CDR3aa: CASSQDRSGARTQYF
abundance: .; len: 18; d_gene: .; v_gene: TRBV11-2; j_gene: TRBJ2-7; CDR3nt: TGTGCCAGCAGCCACCCCTTTGGCAGGGTGGTGGATGGGGTCGAGCAGTACTTC; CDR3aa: CASSHPFGRVVDGVEQYF
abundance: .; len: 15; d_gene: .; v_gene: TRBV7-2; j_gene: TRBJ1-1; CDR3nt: TGTGCCAGCAGTCAGCGGGCATTGGGGAACACTGAAGCTTTCTTT; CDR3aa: CASSQRALGNTEAFF
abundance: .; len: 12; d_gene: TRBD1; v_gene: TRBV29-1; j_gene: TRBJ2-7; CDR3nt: TGCAGCGTTTCCACAGGGGCCTACGAGCAGTACTTC; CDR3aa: CSVSTGAYEQYF
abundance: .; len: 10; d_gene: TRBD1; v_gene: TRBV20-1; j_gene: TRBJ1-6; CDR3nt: TGCAGTGCGATAAAGACAGGGCGATTATTT; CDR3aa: CSAIKTGRLF
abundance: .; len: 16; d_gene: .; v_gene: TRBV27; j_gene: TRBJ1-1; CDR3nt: TGTGCCAGCAGTTTAGGACGGGAACCAATGAACACTGAAGCTTTCTTT; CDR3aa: CASSLGREPMNTEAFF
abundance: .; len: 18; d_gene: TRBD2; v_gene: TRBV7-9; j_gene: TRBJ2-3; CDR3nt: TGTTCCAGCAGCTTAGTGTACGTCAATAGCGGGCAGCGGGATACGCAGTATTTT; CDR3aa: CSSSLVYVNSGQRDTQYF
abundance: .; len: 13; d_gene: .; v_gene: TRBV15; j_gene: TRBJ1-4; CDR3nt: TGTGCCACCAGCAGAGGGACGGGAGAAAAACTGTTTTTT; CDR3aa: CATSRGTGEKLFF